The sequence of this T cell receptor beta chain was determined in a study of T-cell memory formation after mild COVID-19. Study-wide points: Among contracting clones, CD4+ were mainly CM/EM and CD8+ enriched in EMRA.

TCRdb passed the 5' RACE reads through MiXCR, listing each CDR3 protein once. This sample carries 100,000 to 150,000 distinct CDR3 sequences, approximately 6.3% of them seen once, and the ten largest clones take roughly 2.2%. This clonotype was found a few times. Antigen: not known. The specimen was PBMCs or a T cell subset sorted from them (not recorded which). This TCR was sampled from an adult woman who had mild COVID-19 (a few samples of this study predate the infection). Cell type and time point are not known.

The CDR3 loop reads CASSPGLVNEQYF. Written as DNA, the CDR3 is TGTGCCAGCAGCCCGGGACTAGTTAACGAGCAGTACTTC. The chain has TRBV7-8 and TRBJ2-7; the match to TRBD2 covers 8 bases. The CDR3 sequence is 13 residues long. The germline CDR1 and CDR2 sequences are SGHVS and FQNEAQ. Trimming removed 5 bases from V and 5 bases from J; junction bases left unmatched: 5.